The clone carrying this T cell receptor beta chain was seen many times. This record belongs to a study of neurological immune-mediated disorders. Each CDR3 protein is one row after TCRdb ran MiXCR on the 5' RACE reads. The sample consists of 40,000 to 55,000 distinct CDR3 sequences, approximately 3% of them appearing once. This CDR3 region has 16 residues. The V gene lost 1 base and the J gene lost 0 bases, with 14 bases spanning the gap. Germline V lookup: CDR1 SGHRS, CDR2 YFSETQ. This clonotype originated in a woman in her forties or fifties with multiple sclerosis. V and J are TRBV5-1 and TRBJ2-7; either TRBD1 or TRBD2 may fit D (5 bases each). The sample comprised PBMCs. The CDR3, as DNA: TGCGCCAGCAGCTTGTGGTTGGGGGAATCCTCCTACGAGCAGTACTTC. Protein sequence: CASSLWLGESSYEQYF.